These T cell receptor beta chains were read from a single sample in a study of shared clonotypes between healthy human individuals. Sequencing used immunoSEQ multiplex PCR; TCRdb keeps in-frame clones, though not all of them. Among about 490,000 clones listed, around 78% were seen once. The sample taken for sequencing was PBMCs. These receptors were taken from a woman aged 40-49 years in good health. Some clones in this sample may be carry-over from other donors' samples. CDR3s leave out the opening cysteine and the closing phenylalanine or tryptophan.

>TRBV5-1
ASSFSGTGRLGANVLT
>TRBV11-3
ASSLGMNTEAF
>TRBV6-6
ASSPKDEQF
>TRBV5-4
ASSLGIYNEQF
>TRBV7-8
ASSSFLLQPQH
>TRBV27
ASSLSGGFGSNQPQH
>TRBV9
ASSPWTGYNSPLH
>TRBV11-2
ASSLIGGTYNEQF
>TRBV11-2
ASSARQGQGTDTQY
>TRBV7-3
ASSPGTHTDTQY
>TRBV7-9
ASSPAGRDNQPQH
>TRBV30
AWSVPGTAGQY
>TRBV4-1
ASSQVPYAAYSNQPQH
>TRBV2
ASRPDSNQPQH
>TRBV6-1
ASSVMVRDTEAF
>TRBV10-2
ASKGRNTEAF
>TRBV5-6
ASSRWGMSEQY
>TRBV19
ASSMGSNQPQH
>TRBV28
ASSSDFWALH
>TRBV5-1
ASSLGQGRSGANVLT
>TRBV5-4
ASSLDSAGYNEQF
>TRBV5-4
ASSSDRASSYNEQF
>TRBV5-4
ASSFSPTGNYGYT
>TRBV6-5
ASSPALGYGYT
>TRBV15
ATSRDSRNTEAF
>TRBV9
ASSVGAGSTDTQY
>TRBV9
ASSVGQTGANVLT
>TRBV7-9
ASSLGWTGDQETQY
>TRBV30
ALSVQRGSSPLH
>TRBV11-2
ASSLADSSYGYT
>TRBV30
AWSVPTPGSGTGELF
>TRBV7-6
ASSLGAGNTIY
>TRBV9
ASSMTSASSGDTQY
>TRBV5-6
ASSYSWDAQETQY
>TRBV30
AWSGGNQPQH
>TRBV30
AWKNPSSSYEQY
>TRBV6-5
ASSYERLGPYEQY
>TRBV6-5
ASSSLGNTIY
>TRBV18
ASSPGTGGTAYTQY
>TRBV30
AWSAREYQPQH
>TRBV7-9
ASSLGVSEQY
>TRBV2
ASSPTVGGNTIY
>TRBV6-4
ASSAGQEDSPLH
>TRBV7-7
ASSAGTGGSYEQY
>TRBV20-1
SATSGDTQY
>TRBV6-5
ASSYGLAGEQY
>TRBV19
ASSSRVRSGYT
>TRBV7-8
ASSPHRVLAKNIQY
>TRBV9
ASSVEGQGVEAF
>TRBV30
AWSIPGRSNQPQH
>TRBV9
ASSPSIGGSYEQY